A single sample gave rise to the 21 T cell receptor beta chains below, sequenced in a study of cytomegalovirus exposure and HLA in healthy donors. The protocol was immunoSEQ multiplex PCR, while the TCRdb copy is restricted to in-frame clones and leaves out a portion. The data show a few hundred thousand clones, roughly 85% seen once. The specimen sequenced was PBMCs. These receptors originate from a woman aged 18 to 35 in good health and CMV-seronegative.

The chain is built from TRBV6-1 and TRBJ2-7; D is perhaps TRBD2 (5 bases). This CDR3 has 13 amino acids. V was pared by 6 bases and J by 1 base, with 10 bases between. CDR1 MNHNS and CDR2 SASEGT come from the germline V gene. The CDR3 spells CASRKGESYEQYF. The CDR3 nucleotides read TGTGCCAGCAGAAAGGGAGAGTCCTACGAGCAGTACTTC.

CDR3 amino acids: CASSPGTVPLEQYF. CDR3 nucleotides: TGTGCCAGCAGCCCGGGGACAGTACCCCTCGAGCAGTACTTC. The chain is built from TRBV5-4 and TRBJ2-7; 7 bases line up with TRBD1. The CDR3 contains 14 residues. Trimming at V came to 4 bases and at J to 6 bases, leaving 10 bases not matched to a gene. Germline CDR1 SGHNT, CDR2 YYREEE (reference sequence).

This clone has only one observation. The genes are TRBV30 and TRBJ2-7; a possible D gene is TRBD1 (6 bases). The CDR3 is made up of 13 amino acids. CDR1 and CDR2 from the germline V gene are GTSNPN and SVGIG (reference sequence). Trimming cost V 3 bases and J 2 bases, with 11 bases left between them. DNA of the CDR3: TGTGCCTGGAGGTATACAGGGCCCTACGAGCAGTACTTC. Amino acid sequence: CAWRYTGPYEQYF.

CDR3 region: CASSEENPMNTGELFF. CDR3 bases: TGTGCCAGCAGTGAGGAGAACCCAATGAACACCGGGGAGCTGTTTTTT. V gene TRBV2 combines with J gene TRBJ2-2; unclear D gene. V was pared by 3 bases and J by 1 base, with 12 bases between. The length of the CDR3 is 16 residues. Germline values: CDR1 SNHLY, CDR2 FYNNEI.

The chain carries TRBV19 and TRBJ2-2; TRBD1 matches 9 bases. Germline V gene lookup returns CDR1 LNHDA and CDR2 SQIVND (reference sequence). With 6 bases clipped from V and 4 bases from J, the junction kept 0 bases outside the gene matches. The CDR3 contains 13 residues. CDR3 sequence: CASRGQGTGELFF. In DNA, the CDR3 is TGTGCCAGTAGGGGACAGGGCACCGGGGAGCTGTTTTTT.

The chain links TRBV15 to TRBJ2-1; 7 nucleotides agree with TRBD2. Trimming cost V 5 bases and J 1 base; bases outside gene matches: 5. Germline V gives CDR1 LNHNV, CDR2 YYDKDF (reference sequence). The CDR3 contains 15 residues. As DNA, the CDR3 is TGTGCCACCAGCCGCGGACTAGGTTCCTACAATGAGCAGTTCTTC. It is translated as CATSRGLGSYNEQFF.

With regard to this clone: A much bigger clone sits one base away, suggesting this may be a read error. The J gene is TRBJ2-1, the V gene TRBV27, with 15 bases matching TRBD2. The CDR3 consists of 15 residues. V lost 6 bases to trimming and J lost 7 bases; unmatched junction nucleotides: 4. The germline CDR1 and CDR2 sequences are MNHEY and SMNVEV (reference sequence). The CDR3 spells CASRSGLAGGNEQFF. The CDR3 DNA reads TGTGCCAGCAGATCCGGACTAGCGGGAGGGAATGAGCAGTTCTTC.

The chain has TRBV5-6 and TRBJ2-1; 11 bases match TRBD2. CDR3 length: 15 residues. Germline CDR1 and CDR2: SGHDT and YYEEEE. Germline trimming cut 5 bases from V and 7 bases from J; bases unmatched to any gene: 8. The CDR3 DNA reads as TGTGCCAGCAGTCCCGTCACTAGCGGGGGAAATGAGCAGTTCTTC. Protein sequence: CASSPVTSGGNEQFF.

The chain is built from TRBV5-5 and TRBJ2-7; D remains ambiguous. CDR3 size: 12 residues. Germline CDR1 reads SGHKS; CDR2 reads YYEKEE (reference sequence). Trimming took 4 bases from V and 6 from J, leaving 11 bases between them. The chain's CDR3 is CASSVRNGEQYF. CDR3 bases: TGTGCCAGCAGCGTGCGTAACGGCGAGCAGTACTTC. The full variable domain, in which reference TRBV5-5 and TRBJ2-7 provide the parts outside the CDR3, is DAGVTQSPTHLIKTRGQQVTLRCSPISGHKSVSWYQQVLGQGPQFIFQYYEKEERGRGNFPDRFSARQFPNYSSELNVNALLLGDSALYLCASSVRNGEQYFGPGTRLTVT.

V usage is TRBV28 and J usage is TRBJ2-4; the D is unclear. The CDR3 consists of 13 residues. The germline CDR1 and CDR2 sequences are MDHEN and SYDVKM. V lost 7 bases, J lost 7 bases, and 14 bases lay in between. CDR3 residues: CASTTTSANIQYF. CDR3 bases: TGTGCCAGCACTACCACCAGCGCCAACATTCAGTACTTC.

A few counts support this clone. Other DNA sequences from this sample encode an identical CDR3 as well. CDR3 protein: CAWSRQGNTEAFF. The CDR3 DNA sequence: TGTGCCTGGAGTAGACAGGGAAACACTGAAGCTTTCTTT. This sequence joins TRBV30 and TRBJ1-1; TRBD1 matches at 7 bases. This CDR3 region has 13 residues. The V and J ends lost 2 bases and 2 bases, in that order; junction bases with no gene match: 2. CDR1 and CDR2 from the germline V gene are GTSNPN and SVGIG (reference sequence).

The chain combines TRBV10-3 with TRBJ2-1; 10 nucleotides agree with TRBD2. CDR3 length: 14 amino acids. In germline, CDR1 is ENHRY, CDR2 SYGVKD. With 10 bases clipped from V and 7 bases from J, the junction kept 10 bases outside the gene matches. CDR3 bases: TGTGCCACGGGGGAGCGGGAGGGCCGAAATGAGCAGTTCTTC. Translating gives CATGEREGRNEQFF.

The V gene is TRBV6-6, the J gene TRBJ2-1; D is undetermined. Trimming took off 2 bases at V and 8 bases at J, with 16 bases between the two ends. Germline CDR1 and CDR2: MNHNY and SVGAGI (reference sequence). The CDR3 contains 15 residues. CDR3 bases: TGTGCCAGCAGTTACCCCGGCTTTCAGGCCGATGAGCAGTTCTTC. Translated, it gives CASSYPGFQADEQFF.

The rearrangement links TRBV7-2 to TRBJ1-1; 9 bases agree with TRBD1. The V segment lost 2 bases and the J segment 5 bases; nucleotides outside the gene matches: 6. From germline, CDR1 is SGHTA and CDR2 FQGNSA. The CDR3 extends over 15 amino acids. CDR3 protein: CASSLTRDRETEAFF. The CDR3 DNA is TGTGCCAGCAGCTTAACACGGGACAGGGAGACTGAAGCTTTCTTT.

The chain carries TRBV10-3 and TRBJ2-1; 7 bases align to TRBD2. Germline V gives CDR1 ENHRY, CDR2 SYGVKD. The junction had 4 bases not matched to a gene; V was cut back by 0 bases and J by 2 bases. The length of the CDR3 is 16 residues. The DNA for the CDR3 is TGTGCCATCAGTGAGTCGGCTAGCGGAGCCTACAATGAGCAGTTCTTC. Amino acid sequence: CAISESASGAYNEQFF.

Note on this clone: Within the sample, other DNA sequences also encode this same CDR3. The chain links TRBV9 to TRBJ2-1; 8 positions match TRBD2. CDR1 is SGDLS, CDR2 YYNGEE, per germline. This CDR3 is 15 amino acids long. V shed 3 bases, J shed 3 bases, and the junction held 5 bases outside the gene matches. The DNA for the CDR3 is TGTGCCAGCAGCGGCGGACTAGCAGACTACAATGAGCAGTTCTTC. Its translation: CASSGGLADYNEQFF.

The CDR3: CASSPGLAGVVDTGELFF. The CDR3 nucleotides are TGCGCCAGCAGCCCGGGACTAGCGGGAGTCGTGGACACCGGGGAGCTGTTTTTT. The chain carries TRBV4-3 and TRBJ2-2; 14 nucleotides line up with TRBD2. The J segment lost 3 bases and the V segment lost 4 bases, leaving 7 bases of the junction unmatched. The CDR3 is made up of 18 amino acids. Germline-derived CDR1 and CDR2 are LGHNA and YSLEER.

The V gene is TRBV7-8, the J gene TRBJ2-1; D unclear. CDR1 is SGHVS, CDR2 FQNEAQ, per germline. The ends were cut back, 2 bases at V and 4 bases at J, with 9 bases in the middle. CDR3 length equals 14 residues. The CDR3: CASSLRQVYNEQFF. The CDR3 coding sequence is TGTGCCAGCAGCTTAAGGCAGGTATACAATGAGCAGTTCTTC. Filled out from reference TRBV7-8 and TRBJ2-1, the complete variable domain reads GAGVSQSPRYKVAKRGQDVALRCDPISGHVSLFWYQQALGQGPEFLTYFQNEAQLDKSGLPSDRFFAERPEGSVSTLKIQRTQQEDSAVYLCASSLRQVYNEQFFGPGTRLTVL.

The chain employs TRBV4-2 and TRBJ1-5; D remains unclear. CDR3 length: 15 amino acids. CDR1 is LGHNA and CDR2 is YNFKEQ in the germline V gene. V lost 0 bases to trimming and J lost 10 bases, with 16 bases between them. The CDR3, as DNA: TGTGCCAGCAGCCAAGATTTAGGCACTACCGGTCCCCAGCATTTT. Its protein is CASSQDLGTTGPQHF.

The chain recombines TRBV7-8 with TRBJ2-7; 8 bases line up with TRBD2. The V gene's germline CDR1 is SGHVS and CDR2 FQNEAQ. The CDR3 consists of 18 residues. V dropped 4 bases and J dropped 0; count of bases not matched to a gene: 14. The CDR3 DNA reads as TGTGCCAGCAGCTACCCCGTGGGTAGCGGGATGCACTCCTACGAGCAGTACTTC. This sequence encodes CASSYPVGSGMHSYEQYF.

The V and J genes are TRBV7-9 and TRBJ1-4, with D perhaps matching TRBD1 (6 bases). There are 15 residues in the CDR3. From germline, CDR1 is SEHNR and CDR2 FQNEAQ (reference sequence). Trimming cost V 5 bases and J 8 bases, with 18 bases left between them. The CDR3 bases are TGTGCCAGCAGCCCCCTCCCAGGGGCTGTGGAAAAACTGTTTTTT. Amino acids: CASSPLPGAVEKLFF.